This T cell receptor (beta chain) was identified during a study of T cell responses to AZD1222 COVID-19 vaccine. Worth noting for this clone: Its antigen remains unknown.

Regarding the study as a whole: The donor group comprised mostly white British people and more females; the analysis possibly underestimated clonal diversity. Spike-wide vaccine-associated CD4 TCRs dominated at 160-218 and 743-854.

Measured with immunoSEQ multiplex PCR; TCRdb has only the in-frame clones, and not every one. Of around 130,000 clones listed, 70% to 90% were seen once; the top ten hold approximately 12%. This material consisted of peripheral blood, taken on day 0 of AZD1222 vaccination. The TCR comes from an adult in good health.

The CDR3 DNA sequence: TGTGCCAGCCCCAAAACGCCATATTCGACCCCCGACCCCGGTGGAGAGACCCAGTACTTC. Its protein is CASPKTPYSTPDPGGETQYF. The chain couples TRBV18 to TRBJ2-5, with D uncertain. The CDR3 has 20 amino acids. Germline CDR1 KGHSH, CDR2 LQKENI. V shed 8 bases and J shed 4 bases, with 35 bases lying between them.